What follows are 21 T cell receptor beta chains derived from one specimen sequenced in a study of OX40 agonist ivuxolimab in advanced cancers. Data came from immunoSEQ multiplex PCR; TCRdb stores just in-frame clones and leaves some out. This sample has approximately 70,000 clones, with 75% to 90% found just once. The sequences come from CD4+ or CD8+ T cells sorted from blood, collected in a trial of the OX40 agonist ivuxolimab. The receptors shown here come from an adult with an advanced solid tumor such as melanoma, head and neck, liver or kidney cancer.

The rearrangement uses TRBV5-1 and TRBJ1-2; possible D gene TRBD1, 5 bases. Per germline, CDR1 SGHRS and CDR2 YFSETQ. V shed 0 bases and J shed 2 bases, with 8 bases lying between them. CDR3 length: 14 residues. The chain's CDR3 is CASSLAGLNYGYTF. CDR3 nucleotides: TGCGCCAGCAGCTTGGCGGGACTGAACTATGGCTACACCTTC.

The V call is TRBV4-3, the J call TRBJ2-3, with D perhaps given as TRBD1 or TRBD2 (6 bases each). This CDR3 region has 16 residues. Deletions cut 1 base from V and 3 bases from J, with 14 bases between. Looked up from germline, CDR1 is LGHNA and CDR2 is YSLEER. As DNA, the CDR3 is TGCGCCAGCAGCCAAGTACCCGTAGGGGGGACAGATACGCAGTATTTT. Translating gives CASSQVPVGGTDTQYF.

The J gene is TRBJ2-7, the V gene TRBV11-3; TRBD2 matches at 11 bases. From germline, CDR1 is SGHNT and CDR2 YENEEA. The CDR3 spans 15 residues. V shed 2 bases and J 6 bases; nucleotides not matched to a gene: 6. The DNA for the CDR3 is TGTGCCAGCAGCTTAATGACTAGCGGGGTTGTCGAGCAGTACTTC. Its translation is CASSLMTSGVVEQYF.

The chain has TRBV2 and TRBJ1-1; no definite D call. The CDR3 is made up of 13 amino acids. Germline V gene lookup returns CDR1 SNHLY and CDR2 FYNNEI. V was shortened by 6 bases and J by 8 bases, with 16 bases between the two germline ends. CDR3 sequence (DNA): TGTGCCAGCAGCCCTCGGTGGACGGCAGAAGCTTTCTTT. Translating gives CASSPRWTAEAFF.

The genes are TRBV15 and TRBJ2-3; D possibly uses TRBD1 or TRBD2 (5 bases each). V was shortened by 0 bases and J by 0 bases, with 13 bases between the two germline ends. The CDR3 loop spans 17 amino acids. The V gene's germline CDR1 is LNHNV and CDR2 YYDKDF (reference sequence). The CDR3 reads CATSRDYSEGSTDTQYF. The CDR3 DNA follows: TGTGCCACCAGCAGAGACTACTCAGAGGGGAGCACAGATACGCAGTATTTT.

This rearrangement joins TRBV7-3 to TRBJ2-3; no definite D call. Germline assignment: CDR1 SGHTA and CDR2 FQGTGA. Trimming took off 0 bases at V and 0 bases at J, with 10 bases between the two ends. The CDR3 extends over 16 amino acids. CDR3 sequence: CASSLTGLGSTDTQYF. CDR3 DNA: TGTGCCAGCAGCTTAACCGGGTTAGGTAGCACAGATACGCAGTATTTT.

This clone was counted a few times. The chain links TRBV7-2 to TRBJ1-3; TRBD1 aligns across 9 bases. The CDR3 runs to 17 residues. The germline V gene encodes CDR1 SGHTA and CDR2 FQGNSA. The junction had 10 bases not matched to a gene; V was cut back by 4 bases and J by 3 bases. In nucleotides, the CDR3 is TGTGCCAGCAGCTACGGGGGACAGGGAGTGGGTGGAAACACCATATATTTT. Encoded protein: CASSYGGQGVGGNTIYF.

The rearrangement joins TRBV5-1 to TRBJ2-7, with 7 bases lining up with TRBD1. V lost 1 base and J lost 5; bases outside the gene matches: 6. This CDR3 has 14 residues. Germline CDR1 and CDR2: SGHRS and YFSETQ. CDR3 in DNA: TGCGCCAGCAGCTTGCTAGGGACAGTTAACGAGCAGTACTTC. This gives the protein CASSLLGTVNEQYF.

The chain carries TRBV14 and TRBJ2-2; D gene uncertain. This CDR3 is built from 14 residues. Trimming cost V 1 base and J 4 bases, with 7 bases left between them. Per germline, CDR1 SGHDN and CDR2 FVKESK. CDR3 protein: CASSQVVSTGELFF. The CDR3 DNA is TGTGCCAGCAGCCAAGTTGTGAGCACCGGGGAGCTGTTTTTT.

The chain has TRBV2 and TRBJ1-1; maybe TRBD1 (5 bases). The CDR3 runs 13 residues. V was pared by 10 bases and J by 0 bases, with 12 bases between. Germline V gene lookup returns CDR1 SNHLY and CDR2 FYNNEI. Written as DNA, the CDR3 is TGTGCCACGCAGACAGACATGAACACTGAAGCTTTCTTT. Protein: CATQTDMNTEAFF. The full variable domain, with the rest looked up from reference TRBV2 and TRBJ1-1, is EPEVTQTPSHQVTQMGQEVILRCVPISNHLYFYWYRQILGQKVEFLVSFYNNEISEKSEIFDDQFSVERPDGSNFTLKIRSTKLEDSAMYFCATQTDMNTEAFFGQGTRLTVV.

The J gene is TRBJ2-3, the V gene TRBV2, with unresolved D. V was trimmed by 4 bases and J by 0 bases, leaving 11 bases between them. CDR1 and CDR2 from the germline V gene are SNHLY and FYNNEI. The CDR3 loop spans 15 amino acids. The CDR3 DNA follows: TGTGCCAGCAGTGCGAGTATCTATAGCACAGATACGCAGTATTTT. Translated, it gives CASSASIYSTDTQYF.

The chain has TRBV19 and TRBJ2-3, with D unresolved. This CDR3 contains 14 residues. Trimming stripped 7 bases from V and 0 bases from J, with 11 bases between. Germline V CDR1 and CDR2: LNHDA, SQIVND (reference sequence). The CDR3 loop reads CASKADSSTDTQYF. CDR3 DNA sequence: TGTGCCAGTAAGGCAGACTCTAGCACAGATACGCAGTATTTT.

This chain joins TRBV6-5 and TRBJ2-5; possibly TRBD2 for D (6 bases). The CDR3 has 14 amino acids. Germline loops: CDR1 MNHEY, CDR2 SVGAGI. V lost 2 bases to trimming and J lost 1 base, with 8 bases between them. The CDR3 here is CASSYRDFQETQYF. CDR3 nucleotides: TGTGCCAGCAGTTACCGGGACTTCCAAGAGACCCAGTACTTC.

This chain connects TRBV2 to TRBJ1-5; TRBD1 might be the D (5 bases). Germline V gene data show CDR1 as SNHLY and CDR2 as FYNNEI. The germline V and J ends were trimmed by 6 bases and 4 bases, with 10 bases remaining between them. The CDR3 runs to 13 residues. The DNA for the CDR3 is TGTGCCAGCAGACAGGAAGGGAATCAGCCCCAGCATTTT. Protein product: CASRQEGNQPQHF.

This clone is a singleton in its sample. V is TRBV6-5 and J is TRBJ2-2; no reliable D call. V gave up 2 bases and J gave up 7 bases, with 11 bases separating them. The CDR3 is 14 amino acids. Germline CDR1 reads MNHEY; CDR2 reads SVGAGI. The CDR3 is CASSYGQANGELFF. The CDR3 DNA reads TGTGCCAGCAGTTACGGCCAGGCGAACGGGGAGCTGTTTTTT.

This clone has more than one count but fewer than ten. V usage is TRBV7-9 and J usage is TRBJ2-3; D is ambiguous. Trimming pared 2 bases from V and 4 bases from J, leaving 16 bases between. This CDR3 has 16 residues. Looked up from germline, CDR1 is SEHNR and CDR2 is FQNEAQ (reference sequence). CDR3 sequence reads: CASSLSSSFSADTQYF. In DNA form, the CDR3 reads TGTGCCAGCAGCTTATCTTCCAGCTTCAGCGCAGATACGCAGTATTTT.

The rearrangement uses TRBV19 and TRBJ2-5, with 13 bases matching TRBD2. The ends lost 6 bases at V and 7 bases at J; junction bases unmatched: 8. The CDR3 is 15 residues long. The germline CDR1 and CDR2 sequences are LNHDA and SQIVND (reference sequence). DNA of the CDR3: TGTGCCAGTAGCCCGGGACTAGCGGGATCCGGGACCCAGTACTTC. Its protein is CASSPGLAGSGTQYF.

The V and J genes are TRBV19 and TRBJ2-5; the D gene is possibly TRBD1 (6 bases). Germline assignment: CDR1 LNHDA and CDR2 SQIVND (reference sequence). Trimming stripped 10 bases from V and 7 bases from J, with 22 bases between. The CDR3 has 14 residues. The CDR3 region is CATSQAQGFGTQYF. CDR3 nucleotide sequence: TGTGCCACCAGCCAAGCACAGGGATTCGGGACCCAGTACTTC. Based on the CDR3 plus reference TRBV19 and TRBJ2-5, the full variable domain is DGGITQSPKYLFRKEGQNVTLSCEQNLNHDAMYWYRQDPGQGLRLIYYSQIVNDFQKGDIAEGYSVSREKKESFPLTVTSAQKNPTAFYLCATSQAQGFGTQYFGPGTRLLVL.

This chain links TRBV4-3 with TRBJ1-4; no clear D. The V and J ends lost 0 bases and 8 bases respectively, with 19 bases between them. CDR3 length equals 17 residues. Germline V CDR1 and CDR2: LGHNA, YSLEER. The chain's CDR3 is CASSQEVGRPTGEKLFF. Here the CDR3 DNA reads TGCGCCAGCAGCCAAGAAGTGGGAAGACCCACGGGAGAAAAACTGTTTTTT.

This clone was detected only once. This chain connects TRBV11-1 to TRBJ2-2; D uncertain. Germline CDR1 reads SGHAT; CDR2 reads FQDESV (reference sequence). V was trimmed by 5 bases and J by 4 bases, leaving 11 bases between them. The CDR3 is 14 amino acids. The CDR3 coding sequence is TGTGCCAGCAGCAGTGCCCTGAGCACCGGGGAGCTGTTTTTT. Its translation is CASSSALSTGELFF.

In this sample, this clone turned up a few times. The chain is built from TRBV4-1 and TRBJ1-2; a possible D gene is TRBD1 (5 bases). Trimming removed 2 bases from V and 4 bases from J, with 17 bases in between. The germline V gene has CDR1 MGHRA and CDR2 YSYEKL. The CDR3 consists of 16 residues. The CDR3 protein is CASSQLPIGQTYGYTF. The CDR3 bases are TGCGCCAGCAGCCAACTGCCCATAGGACAAACCTATGGCTACACCTTC.